A single sample is the source of the 14 T cell receptor beta chains below, sequenced in a study of tumor-infiltrating lymphocytes in primary liver carcinoma. Co-extracting RNA and DNA was done with 20-30 mg of unsorted bulk tissue as input. A constant-region primer primed TCR beta cDNA synthesis from about 550 ng of total RNA. Three-round nested multiplex PCR performed with slightly modified ARM-PCR produced the TCR beta libraries. Amplification in the first two PCR rounds was performed using TRBV1-TRBV30 forward primers and a C-beta reverse primer for approximately 10 cycles each. TCRdb analysed the multiplex PCR reads with MiXCR anew, one entry per CDR3 protein. The table shows just under 55,000 distinct CDR3 sequences, with about 80% occurring only once. Sequenced: liver tumor tissue from sampling region 2. Subset reported: tumor region T2, inferior pole. The receptors here all came from a man aged 40-49 years with primary liver carcinoma and hepatitis B virus infection.

The chain carries TRBV6-5 and TRBJ2-7, with D possibly being TRBD2 (5 bases). This CDR3 has 13 residues. Trimming pared 9 bases from V and 3 bases from J, leaving 15 bases between. Germline V gene data show CDR1 as MNHEY and CDR2 as SVGAGI. The CDR3 DNA follows: TGTGCCAGTGGCCGCGCGAGCGGCTACGAGCAGTACTTC. It specifies CASGRASGYEQYF.

This clonotype came up once. Germline is not matched at one junction end, which may reflect a read error. V is TRBV7-8 and J is TRBJ2-4, with unresolved D. Germline V lookup: CDR1 SGHVS, CDR2 FQNEAQ. The CDR3 loop spans 16 amino acids. This CDR3 reads CASSLVFGKTKNTQYF. DNA for the CDR3: TGTGCCAGCAGCTTAGTATTCGGTAAAACCAAAAACACTCAGTACTTC. Based on the CDR3 plus reference TRBV7-8 and TRBJ2-4, the full variable domain is GAGVSQSPRYKVAKRGQDVALRCDPISGHVSLFWYQQALGQGPEFLTYFQNEAQLDKSGLPSDRFFAERPEGSVSTLKIQRTQQEDSAVYLCASSLVFGKTKNTQYFGAGTRLSVL.

J is TRBJ2-7 and V is TRBV5-5; 8 bases match TRBD2. V dropped 6 bases and J dropped 1; count of bases not matched to a gene: 9. This CDR3 is built from 15 residues. Germline CDR1 SGHKS, CDR2 YYEKEE (reference sequence). As DNA, the CDR3 is TGTGCCAGCAACCGGGGACTAGGGTCATCCTACGAGCAGTACTTC. It specifies CASNRGLGSSYEQYF.

The chain employs TRBV6-1 and TRBJ2-1; a possible D gene is TRBD2 (5 bases). Trimming stripped 4 bases from V and 7 bases from J, with 23 bases between. Germline assignment: CDR1 MNHNS and CDR2 SASEGT. This CDR3 comprises 17 residues. CDR3 loop: CASSGESWAGEVNEQFF. The CDR3 DNA follows: TGTGCCAGCAGTGGGGAGTCGTGGGCAGGAGAGGTGAATGAGCAGTTCTTC.

As concerns this clonotype: One end of the junction fails to match germline, which may point to a read error. V is TRBV10-3 and J is TRBJ2-3, with 7 bases fitting TRBD1. The CDR3 covers 14 residues. Germline CDR1 and CDR2: ENHRY and SYGVKD. This CDR3 is CAVSDRAGTYTQYF. The CDR3 DNA follows: TGTGCCGTCAGCGACAGGGCTGGCACATATACGCAGTATTTT.

Points on this clonotype: Here the CDR3 omits its conserved ending phenylalanine or tryptophan, so a read error is the likely source. The chain combines TRBV5-8 with TRBJ1-5; TRBD1 matches at 8 bases. The CDR3 has 13 amino acids. Germline V gene sequence: CDR1 SGHTS, CDR2 YDEGEE. The CDR3 here is CASISDRGQPQHI. In nucleotides, the CDR3 is TGTGCCAGCATCTCTGACAGGGGTCAGCCTCAGCATATT.

Remarks on this clonotype: Since the CDR3 does not end with the conserved phenylalanine or tryptophan, this likely comes from a read error. V usage is TRBV7-9 and J usage is TRBJ1-6; D call uncertain. CDR1 is SEHNR and CDR2 is FQNEAQ in the germline V gene (reference sequence). The CDR3 spans 14 residues. CDR3 residues: CANSLEQYNSPLHL. The DNA of the CDR3 is TGTGCAAACAGCTTAGAACAGTATAATTCACCCCTCCACTTA.

In regard to this clonotype: Compared with germline, one end of the junction differs, possibly owing to a read error. The V call is TRBV29-1, the J call TRBJ2-2, with 8 bases aligning to TRBD2. This CDR3 has 14 residues. In germline, CDR1 is SQVTM, CDR2 ANQGSEA. This CDR3 is CNVAGTSNTGELFF. CDR3 in DNA: TGCAACGTGGCCGGGACTAGTAACACAGGGGAGCTGTTTTTT.

The rearrangement uses TRBV7-9 and TRBJ2-1; the D gene could be TRBD1 or TRBD2 (5 bases each). From germline, CDR1 is SEHNR and CDR2 FQNEAQ (reference sequence). The CDR3 is made up of 14 amino acids. Deletions cut 2 bases from V and 11 bases from J, with 16 bases between. CDR3 sequence reads: CASSLSIRGFKQFF. The CDR3 DNA reads TGTGCCAGCAGCTTAAGTATCCGGGGCTTTAAGCAGTTCTTC.

The gene calls are TRBV29-1 and TRBJ1-1; D gene uncertain. Germline lookup yields CDR1 SQVTM and CDR2 ANQGSEA. CDR3 length: 13 residues. CDR3 protein: CRVTKGGDTEAFF. The CDR3 DNA follows: TGCAGGGTGACAAAGGGTGGAGACACTGAAGCTTTCTTT.

In regard to this clonotype: A single base separates this from a much larger clone, so it may be a read error. The chain couples TRBV7-2 to TRBJ2-7; 7 positions match TRBD1. This CDR3 is built from 12 residues. The V gene end was trimmed by 3 bases and the J gene end by 5 bases; junction bases not matched to a gene: 1. CDR1 and CDR2 (germline): SGHTA, FQGNSA. The CDR3 nucleotides read TGTGCCAGCAGCTTCACAGGGGACGAGCAGTACTTC. This encodes CASSFTGDEQYF.

Comment on this clonotype: This CDR3 fails to terminate in the conserved phenylalanine or tryptophan, so it likely reflects a read error. The chain has TRBV12-3 or TRBV12-4 and TRBJ2-4, with D possibly being TRBD1 or TRBD2 (5 bases each). CDR3 length equals 15 residues. In DNA form, the CDR3 reads TGTGCCAGCAGTTTCGGGCAGGGAGCCAAAAAGATTCAGTACTTA. Translated, it gives CASSFGQGAKKIQYL.

Notes on this clonotype: One end of the junction fails to match germline, which may point to a read error. The J gene is TRBJ2-2, the V gene TRBV6-5; D might be TRBD2 (5 bases). The CDR3 is 15 residues long. Germline V gives CDR1 MNHEY, CDR2 SVGAGI. The CDR3 sequence: CASSYAEDGTGKLFF. The CDR3 bases are TGTGCCAGCAGTTACGCAGAGGACGGCACCGGGAAGCTGTTTTTC.

The rearrangement links TRBV14 to TRBJ1-1, with D possibly TRBD1 on 5 matching bases. V shed 7 bases and J shed 6 bases, with 21 bases lying between them. Germline CDR1 and CDR2: SGHDN and FVKESK. The CDR3 is made up of 15 amino acids. The CDR3 nucleotides read TGTGCCAGCAATCAAGGGGTCTCCCCAGTGGCTGAAGCTTTCTTT. Its protein is CASNQGVSPVAEAFF.